This T cell receptor beta chain was captured in a study of regulatory T cells in long-lasting Graves disease. CDR3 length: 15 amino acids. CDR1 and CDR2 (germline): KGHSH, LQKENI. V was clipped by 0 bases and J by 4 bases, with 12 bases between them. Study results and caveats: Sharing of public clonotypes was greater in persistent patients (about 2,700) than in new patients (roughly 880).

This clonotype was seen a few times. Its target is not known. The time point: persistent/refractory GD, antithyroid drugs over 5 years with positive TRAb. PBMC-extracted RNA yielded the TCR library. All patients originated from an endocrinology department located in Xi'an, China. Researchers made TCR beta libraries by using iRepertoire HTBI primers and running Arm-PCR on CDR3 regions. TCRdb processed the multiplex PCR reads anew with MiXCR; each CDR3 protein has one entry. The top ten clones hold around 21% of a sample with 350,000 to 450,000 distinct CDR3 sequences, around 21% of them seen once. The gene calls are TRBV18 and TRBJ1-1; perhaps TRBD1 as D (5 bases). The source is a female donor with Graves disease. The specimen comprised peripheral blood mononuclear cells (PBMCs), sampled when the disease was refractory, from a patient treated with antithyroid drugs. CDR3 loop: CASSPPPGWPTEAFF. CDR3 nucleotides: TGTGCCAGCTCACCACCGCCAGGGTGGCCCACTGAAGCTTTCTTT.